This TCR beta chain was captured in a study of T-cell memory formation after mild COVID-19. The CDR3 contains 13 residues. Trimming left V 4 bases short and J 3 bases short, with 8 bases between. Germline assignment: CDR1 LGHNA and CDR2 YNFKEQ. To note about this clonotype: Its antigen remains unidentified.

Findings and caveats of the study: Certain responding clones were present in pre-infection memory, suggesting participation of cross-reactive memory. Researchers report contracting CD4+ clones mostly in CM and EM, with CD8+ clones in EMRA.

Amplification by 5'RACE using constant-segment primers produced TCR alpha and TCR beta cDNA libraries that carried sample barcodes and UMIs. One entry per CDR3 protein results from TCRdb running MiXCR on the 5' RACE reads. The data show about 130,000 distinct CDR3 sequences, with about 15% seen just once and approximately 15% held by the top ten. Sequenced input: PBMCs or a T cell subset sorted from them (not recorded which). The source is an adult woman who had mild COVID-19 (a few samples of this study predate the infection). Cell type and time point are not known. The V gene is TRBV4-2, the J gene TRBJ2-3; no firm D call. CDR3 protein: CASSPGQTDTQYF. The CDR3 DNA sequence: TGTGCCAGCAGCCCGGGTCAAACAGATACGCAGTATTTT.